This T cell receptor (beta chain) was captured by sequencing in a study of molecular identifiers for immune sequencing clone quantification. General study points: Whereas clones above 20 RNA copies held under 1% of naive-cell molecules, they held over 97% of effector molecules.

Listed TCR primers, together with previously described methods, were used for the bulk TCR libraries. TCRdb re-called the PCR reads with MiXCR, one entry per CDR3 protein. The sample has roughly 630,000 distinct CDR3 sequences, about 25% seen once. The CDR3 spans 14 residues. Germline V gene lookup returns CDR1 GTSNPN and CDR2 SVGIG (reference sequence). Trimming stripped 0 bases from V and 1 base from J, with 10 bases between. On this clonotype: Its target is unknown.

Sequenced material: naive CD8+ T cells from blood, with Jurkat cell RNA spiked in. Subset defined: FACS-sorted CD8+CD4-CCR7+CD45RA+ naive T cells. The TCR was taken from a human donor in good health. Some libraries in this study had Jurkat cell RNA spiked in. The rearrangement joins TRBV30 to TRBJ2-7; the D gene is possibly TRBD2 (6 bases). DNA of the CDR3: TGTGCCTGGAGTGTGAGGGCGGGGTCCTACGAGCAGTACTTC. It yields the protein CAWSVRAGSYEQYF. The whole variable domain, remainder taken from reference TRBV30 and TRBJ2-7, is SQTIHQWPATLVQPVGSPLSLECTVEGTSNPNLYWYRQAAGRGLQLLFYSVGIGQISSEVPQNLSASRPQDRQFILSSKKLLLSDSGFYLCAWSVRAGSYEQYFGPGTRLTVT.